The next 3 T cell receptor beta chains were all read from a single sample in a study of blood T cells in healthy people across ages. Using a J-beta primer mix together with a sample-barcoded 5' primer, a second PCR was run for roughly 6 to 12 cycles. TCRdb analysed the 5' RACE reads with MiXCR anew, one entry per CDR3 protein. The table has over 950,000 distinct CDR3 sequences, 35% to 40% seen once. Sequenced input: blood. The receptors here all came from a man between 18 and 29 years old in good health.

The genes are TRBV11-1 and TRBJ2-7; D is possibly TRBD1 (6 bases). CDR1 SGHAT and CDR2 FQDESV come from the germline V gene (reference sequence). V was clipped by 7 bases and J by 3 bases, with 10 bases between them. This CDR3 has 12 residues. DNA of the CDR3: TGTGCCAGCAATACAGGGAACTACGAGCAGTACTTC. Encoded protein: CASNTGNYEQYF.

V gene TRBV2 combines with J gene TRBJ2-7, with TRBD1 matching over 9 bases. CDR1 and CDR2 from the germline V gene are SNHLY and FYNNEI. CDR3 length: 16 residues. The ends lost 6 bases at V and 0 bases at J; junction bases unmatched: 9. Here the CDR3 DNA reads TGTGCCAGCAGCCCTTGGGGACAGGGAGGCTCCTACGAGCAGTACTTC. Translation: CASSPWGQGGSYEQYF.

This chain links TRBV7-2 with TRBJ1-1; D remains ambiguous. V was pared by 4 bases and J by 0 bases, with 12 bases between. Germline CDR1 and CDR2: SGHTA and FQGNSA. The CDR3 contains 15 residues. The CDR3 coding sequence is TGTGCCAGCAGCTCTGTTGCTGGGTTGAACACTGAAGCTTTCTTT. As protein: CASSSVAGLNTEAFF. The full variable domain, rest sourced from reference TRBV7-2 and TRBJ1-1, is GAGVSQSPSNKVTEKGKDVELRCDPISGHTALYWYRQSLGQGLEFLIYFQGNSAPDKSGLPSDRFSAERTGGSVSTLTIQRTQQEDSAVYLCASSSVAGLNTEAFFGQGTRLTVV.